This TCR beta chain was found in a study of blood T cell repertoires in COVID-19. Profiling relied on immunoSEQ multiplex PCR, and the TCRdb table lists in-frame clones only, not all of them. The profile covers 40,000 to 55,000 clones, with more than 80% appearing a single time and less than 8% taken by the ten largest. The CDR3 length is 13 residues. The J segment lost 8 bases and the V segment lost 6 bases, leaving 7 bases of the junction unmatched. Germline CDR1 is MNHEY and CDR2 is SVGAGI. This receptor was obtained from a man between 65 and 80 years old with active COVID-19. The chain joins TRBV6-5 to TRBJ1-2, with 9 bases that match TRBD1. Sequencing was carried out using peripheral blood. The CDR3 region has the DNA TGTGCCAGCAGATACAGGGGGCAGAGCGGCTACACCTTC. Its translation is CASRYRGQSGYTF.